This T cell receptor beta chain was found in a study of cytomegalovirus exposure and HLA in healthy donors. About the study: A previous analysis identified 90 million to 140 million unique TCR beta sequences derived from 180 million or so T cells. Regarding the study as a whole: An analysis that was carried out later associated 17,000 or so TCR beta sequences with HLA alleles at 0.05 false discovery rate. Per a later analysis, HLA-associated TCR beta chains showed more clonal expansion than other, equally common TCR beta chains.

This clone is a singleton in its sample. Its antigen is not identified. PCR employed 60 Vbeta and 13 Jbeta primers. The protocol was immunoSEQ multiplex PCR, while the TCRdb copy is restricted to in-frame clones and leaves out a portion. The data hold around 200,000 clones, with 65% to 80% observed a single time. CDR1 and CDR2 (germline): SGHAT, FQNNGV. The CDR3 contains 13 residues. Losses at the gene ends were 4 bases for V and 2 bases for J; bases not matched to a gene: 2. The specimen was PBMCs. The clonotype originates from a woman aged 25 to 45 in good health and CMV-seropositive. This chain joins TRBV11-2 and TRBJ2-7, with 7 bases that match TRBD2. The CDR3 region has the DNA TGTGCCAGCAGCTGGGAGGGCCCCTACGAGCAGTACTTC. It codes for CASSWEGPYEQYF.